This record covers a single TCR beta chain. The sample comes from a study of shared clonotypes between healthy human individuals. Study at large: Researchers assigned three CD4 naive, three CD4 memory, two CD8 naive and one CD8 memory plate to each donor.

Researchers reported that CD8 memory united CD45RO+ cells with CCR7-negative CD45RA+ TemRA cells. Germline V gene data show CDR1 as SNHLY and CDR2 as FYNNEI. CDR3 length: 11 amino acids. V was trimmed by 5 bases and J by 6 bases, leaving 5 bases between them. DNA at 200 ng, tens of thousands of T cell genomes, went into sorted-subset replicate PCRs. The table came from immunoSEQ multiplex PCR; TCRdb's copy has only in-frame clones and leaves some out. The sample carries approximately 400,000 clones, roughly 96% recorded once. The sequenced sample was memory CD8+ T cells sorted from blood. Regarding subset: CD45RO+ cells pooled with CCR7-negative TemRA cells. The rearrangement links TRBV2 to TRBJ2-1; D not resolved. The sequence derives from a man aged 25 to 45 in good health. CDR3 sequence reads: CASSSRNEQFF. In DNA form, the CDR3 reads TGTGCCAGCAGTTCCCGCAATGAGCAGTTCTTC.